These T cell receptor beta chains were read from a single sample in a study of CD8 T cells in ankylosing spondylitis. TCRdb re-called the 5' RACE reads through MiXCR, storing one row per CDR3 protein. The sample records roughly 90,000 distinct CDR3 sequences, about 8.3% being singletons. Sequenced input: blood, either unsorted or a sorted T cell fraction (not recorded which). The receptors stem from a male donor with ankylosing spondylitis or in good health (not recorded which). CDR3s leave out the opening cysteine and the closing phenylalanine or tryptophan. D genes are given only for firm matches.

>14|TRBD1|TRBV2
ASSLQGTDNTGELF
>11|NA|TRBV27
ATSVYHANEQF
>12|NA|TRBV20-1
SARDPANTGELF
>14|NA|TRBV27
ASSLRAGSSSYEQY
>14|TRBD2|TRBV5-1
ASSWASGANTGELF
>17|TRBD2|TRBV5-1
ASTLGLTSGILNPDEQY
>14|NA|TRBV7-9
ASSLLARGDTDTQY
>12|NA|TRBV29-1
SVKAAAPRETQY
>13|TRBD1|TRBV6-2/TRBV6-3
ASSYTGGHYNEQF
>11|NA|TRBV12-3/TRBV12-4
ASSTSGDYGYT
>12|NA|TRBV5-5
ASSLLPTDDEQY
>13|TRBD2|TRBV29-1
SVPGGASPYNEQF
>11|TRBD1|TRBV5-1
ASSRDRAYEQY
>11|NA|TRBV19
ASRDSGANVLT
>10|NA|TRBV20-1
SARGELNEQF
>14|TRBD2|TRBV6-1
ASRDLAGGNTGELF
>12|NA|TRBV11-2
ASSLDSGRNEQF
>12|NA|TRBV7-8
ASSLGQGFYEQY
>12|NA|TRBV29-1
SVGGSTRNYGYT
>16|NA|TRBV18
ASSPWKVGPGAQNEQF
>13|NA|TRBV27
ASSSQGLSGNTIY
>10|NA|TRBV7-9
ASSLTGDTQY
>10|NA|TRBV12-3/TRBV12-4
ASRPLGGEQY
>10|NA|TRBV3-1
VSGGDTGELF
>12|NA|TRBV5-1
ASSLGRIQETQY
>11|NA|TRBV12-3/TRBV12-4
ASSPGRYNEQF
>14|NA|TRBV15
ATSRGAGSMNTEAF
>11|TRBD2|TRBV2
ASSEGEGTREY
>14|NA|TRBV6-1
ASRRGSPIGDYGYT
>14|TRBD1|TRBV12-3/TRBV12-4
ASSRATGGNTGELF
>13|NA|TRBV5-1
ASSSRATDTGELF
>14|NA|TRBV5-6
ASSSEGGAGNQPQH
>12|TRBD2|TRBV7-2
ASEASGSLNEQF
>14|TRBD1|TRBV11-2
ASSERRGRNTGELF
>10|NA|TRBV12-3/TRBV12-4
ASSQWGETQY
>12|TRBD1|TRBV18
ASSPRQGLEKLF
>10|NA|TRBV3-1
ASSPDRSTIY
>15|TRBD1|TRBV15
ATSRDPHTGGGSPLH
>14|TRBD1|TRBV7-6
ASSPLTGNEGNTIY
>13|TRBD1|TRBV20-1
SARDPGTGMIEQY
>11|NA|TRBV2
ASSVGNTGELF
>15|NA|TRBV5-1
ASSSSGAGPSTGELF
>12|NA|TRBV6-5
ASSYVSMNTEAF
>14|TRBD2|TRBV3-1
ASSIGLAQSSYEQY
>13|NA|TRBV24-1
ATSDPRGAGETQY
>13|TRBD1|TRBV6-2/TRBV6-3
ASSLWDSLTYEQY
>14|TRBD1|TRBV7-9
ASSLRGGQGAYEQY
>17|NA|TRBV5-1
ASSPVLGGILDRDEKLF
>11|NA|TRBV7-2
ASRPGYTDTQY
>13|NA|TRBV7-2
ASSHPQRRTGELF
>11|NA|TRBV5-1
ASSLGLLSEQY
>13|TRBD1|TRBV7-6
ASSLGRDRDYEQY
>14|TRBD2|TRBV5-1
ASSTGTSGGTYEQY